The TCR beta chain described here comes from a study of response to subunit inactivated influenza vaccine. TCRdb called the RT-PCR reads again in MiXCR, with one record for every CDR3 protein. The table lists 500,000 to 550,000 distinct CDR3 sequences, under 9% of them singletons. Trimming cost V 4 bases and J 2 bases, with 16 bases left between them. Looked up from germline, CDR1 is SGHKS and CDR2 is YYEKEE (reference sequence). The CDR3 totals 15 residues. Ten or more counts support this clonotype. Its cognate antigen is unknown. Whole-study findings and limits: Authors suggested that a seasonal influenza vaccination recruits few new T cells each time.

This TCR came from a man between 50 and 70 years old who received an inactivated influenza vaccine. Specimen: PBMCs from blood, collected 23 to 25 months after vaccination. The chain couples TRBV5-5 to TRBJ2-7; possibly TRBD2 for D (5 bases). The CDR3 nucleotides read TGTGCCAGCAGCGCGGATCGGGGTCTCACCTACGAGCAGTACTTC. Encoded protein: CASSADRGLTYEQYF. Full variable domain (outside the CDR3, taken from reference TRBV5-5 and TRBJ2-7): DAGVTQSPTHLIKTRGQQVTLRCSPISGHKSVSWYQQVLGQGPQFIFQYYEKEERGRGNFPDRFSARQFPNYSSELNVNALLLGDSALYLCASSADRGLTYEQYFGPGTRLTVT.